One T cell receptor (beta chain) is described in this entry. Its antigen is unidentified. This entry is derived from a study of shared clonotypes between healthy human individuals. Study in general: CD4 naive and memory got three plates each, CD8 naive two, CD8 memory one.

Measured with immunoSEQ multiplex PCR; TCRdb has only the in-frame clones, and not every one. There are about 1.1 million clones in the sample; about 72% occur only once, and 0.7% to 0.95% lies in the top ten. The study's findings and limits: Sampling was confined to blood; repertoires within tissues likely differ.

All participating donors were Caucasian adults from Nashville, Tennessee. The ends were cut back, 3 bases at V and 9 bases at J, with 9 bases in the middle. Germline CDR1 is SGHVS and CDR2 is FNYEAQ. CDR3 length: 12 residues. The sequenced material came from memory CD4+ T cells from PBMCs. Stated subset: CD45RA-negative fraction. The TCR was taken from a man aged 18 to 30 in good health. Some clones in this sample may be carry-over from other donors' samples. V and J are TRBV7-6 and TRBJ2-1, with D perhaps given as TRBD1 or TRBD2 (6 bases each). Written as DNA, the CDR3 is TGTGCCAGCAGCTTCGGGGGCCTTGAGCAGTTCTTC. Protein product: CASSFGGLEQFF.